This is a list of T cell receptor beta chains from one sample in a study of CD8+ T cells in alopecia areata. The assay was immunoSEQ multiplex PCR, and TCRdb's table has in-frame clones only and misses some. The sample shows about 280,000 clones, 58% of them seen only once. Sequencing was performed on CD4+ T cells sorted from blood, taken at week 24, from a patient treated with tofacitinib. The source of these receptors is a human donor with alopecia areata. Each CDR3 is given with its conserved first and last residue. The D gene is left open where the match is weak.

>TRBV29-1|-|TRBJ2-3
CSVQQRTDSTDTQYF
>TRBV19|-|TRBJ2-6
CASTTAHSGANVLTF
>TRBV30|-|TRBJ1-4
CAWSVQGPNEKLFF
>TRBV4-3|TRBD1|TRBJ1-2
CASSQETGEGYGYTF
>TRBV5-6|TRBD1|TRBJ1-2
CASSWRQGGDYGYTF
>TRBV29-1|TRBD2|TRBJ2-5
CSVVLATETQYF
>TRBV9|TRBD1|TRBJ2-5
CASSVGTGANQETQYF
>TRBV30|-|TRBJ2-7
CAWTSFDGYEQYF
>TRBV4-1|TRBD1|TRBJ2-5
CASSPGQHQETQYF
>TRBV10-3|-|TRBJ2-3
CAIRGGTDTQYF
>TRBV6-6|TRBD1|TRBJ2-7
CASSSTGKSSYEQYF
>TRBV29-1|-|TRBJ2-5
CSVGIGKTQYF
>TRBV5-6|TRBD1|TRBJ2-7
CASSLGPQGAAEQYF
>TRBV29-1|-|TRBJ2-7
CSVSDRGYEQYF
>TRBV4-2|-|TRBJ2-5
CASSPRTVSRETQYF
>TRBV30|TRBD1|TRBJ1-2
CAFPGQGPYGYTF
>TRBV11-2|-|TRBJ1-2
CASRSPGRNYGYTF
>TRBV2|-|TRBJ1-5
CASSVPYSNQPQHF
>TRBV5-1|-|TRBJ1-5
CASSLAGISNQPQHF
>TRBV2|-|TRBJ2-5
CASSDMKAGRRETQYF
>TRBV6-5|TRBD1|TRBJ1-1
CASSYSRTGDTEAFF
>TRBV6-5|-|TRBJ1-1
CASSSTVWRIEAFF
>TRBV4-3|TRBD2|TRBJ2-2
CASSPRTSGGVILTGELFF
>TRBV29-1|-|TRBJ1-2
CSVDGLDRANYGYTF
>TRBV27|-|TRBJ1-3
CASSEGAGNTIYF
>TRBV14|-|TRBJ2-3
CASSSVPDTQYF
>TRBV5-4|TRBD1|TRBJ1-1
CASSLGTGNTEAFF
>TRBV29-1|-|TRBJ1-4
CSVPTPSLQATNEKLFF
>TRBV5-6|TRBD1|TRBJ2-5
CASSLLGTGDQETQYF
>TRBV11-2|TRBD2|TRBJ2-5
CASSPRSGAQETQYF
>TRBV30|-|TRBJ2-3
CAWSVSLGSDTQYF
>TRBV2|-|TRBJ1-1
CASSELVEAFF
>TRBV25-1|-|TRBJ1-3
CASSEGTVSGNTIYF
>TRBV30|-|TRBJ2-7
CAWSGQGPYEQYF
>TRBV27|-|TRBJ2-2
CASSLSNANTGELFF
>TRBV14|-|TRBJ1-1
CASSQQRTAGAFF
>TRBV30|-|TRBJ1-5
CAWSVRVGVTGVNQPQHF
>TRBV5-6|-|TRBJ1-2
CASRTPVANYGYTF
>TRBV7-4|-|TRBJ2-5
CASSSQSEETQYF
>TRBV4-1|-|TRBJ2-5
CASSLPGQETQYF
>TRBV7-9|-|TRBJ1-2
CASSNRDPDYGYTF
>TRBV7-2|TRBD1|TRBJ2-7
CASSPGTARYEQYF
>TRBV7-2|-|TRBJ2-5
CASSFGRGSETQYF
>TRBV4-1|TRBD1|TRBJ2-2
CASSPGTGRYTGELFF
>TRBV30|-|TRBJ1-1
CAWRLGGNTEAFF
>TRBV7-2|-|TRBJ1-2
CASSSVGGEAYGYTF
>TRBV29-1|-|TRBJ1-2
CSAGAGQLGTF
>TRBV29-1|TRBD1|TRBJ2-7
CSVDGTGSYEQYF
>TRBV28|-|TRBJ1-1
CASSLVATEAFF
>TRBV28|TRBD2|TRBJ2-5
CASSRTSGFQETQYF